These 3 T cell receptor beta chains were all obtained from the same sample, sequenced in a study of T cell responses to AZD1222 COVID-19 vaccine. Using immunoSEQ multiplex PCR, the repertoire was profiled, and TCRdb retains in-frame clones only, with some absent. The sample has 90,000 to 130,000 clones; 92% are singletons. The source was peripheral blood, collected on day 0 of AZD1222 vaccination. These receptors came from an adult in good health.

This chain connects TRBV27 to TRBJ1-2, with 8 nucleotides matching TRBD1. V shed 5 bases, J shed 6 bases, and the junction held 11 bases outside the gene matches. CDR3 size: 15 residues. The V gene's germline CDR1 is MNHEY and CDR2 SMNVEV (reference sequence). As DNA, the CDR3 is TGTGCCAGCAGTCCCTATGGCAGGGGGCAGGATGGCTACACCTTC. Residues: CASSPYGRGQDGYTF.

The rearrangement uses TRBV19 and TRBJ1-1, with a possible D match to TRBD1 (6 bases). The germline gives CDR1 LNHDA, CDR2 SQIVND (reference sequence). CDR3 size: 12 residues. Trimming removed 10 bases from V and 5 bases from J, with 14 bases in between. The CDR3 DNA reads as TGTGCCACCCATGAAGGGGGGACTGAAGCTTTCTTT. The encoded protein is CATHEGGTEAFF.

This clone was seen just once. The J gene is TRBJ2-1, the V gene TRBV6-5; weak D call: TRBD1 (5 bases). In germline, CDR1 is MNHEY, CDR2 SVGAGI. The CDR3 sequence is 12 residues long. The V end was cut by 3 bases, the J end by 6 bases, with 6 bases between. As DNA, the CDR3 is TGTGCCAGCAGTTATAGGGGCAATGAGCAGTTCTTC. Its protein product is CASSYRGNEQFF.